This is a list of T cell receptor beta chains from one sample in a study of T-cell memory formation after mild COVID-19. Via MiXCR, TCRdb re-called the 5' RACE reads, giving one row per CDR3 protein. Of approximately 300,000 distinct CDR3 sequences listed, approximately 15% were seen once; the top ten hold about a fifth. Sample: PBMCs or a T cell subset sorted from them (not recorded which). Receptors originate from a man between 18 and 35 years old who had mild COVID-19 (a few samples of this study predate the infection). Cell type and time point are not known. Both conserved end residues are part of each CDR3. The order of the fields is V gene, J gene, D gene, clone size, CDR3 protein, CDR3 DNA. D genes are given only for firm matches. Clone size appears in some rows only: once, few, many, or a class for an expanded clone.

>TRBV12-3/TRBV12-4|TRBJ1-1|TRBD1|many
CASSPGQGNTEAFF
TGTGCCAGCAGCCCCGGACAGGGGAACACTGAAGCTTTCTTT
>TRBV3-1|TRBJ2-1|-|-
CASSQRGKLSNEQFF
TGTGCCAGCAGCCAGCGGGGCAAGTTGTCCAATGAGCAGTTCTTC
>TRBV4-1|TRBJ1-5|-|few
CASSLSGTGYNQPQHF
TGCGCCAGCAGCCTTTCCGGGACGGGGTATAATCAGCCCCAGCATTTT
>TRBV25-1|TRBJ1-4|-|-
CASSELRDYEGKLFF
TGTGCCAGCAGTGAATTGCGGGACTATGAAGGAAAACTGTTTTTT
>TRBV5-1|TRBJ1-2|-|-
CASSLAGRGGYTF
TGCGCCAGCAGCTTGGCCGGGAGGGGTGGCTACACCTTC
>TRBV28|TRBJ2-7|-|few
CASSKPGGISEQYF
TGTGCCAGCAGTAAGCCTGGCGGAATCTCCGAGCAGTACTTC
>TRBV6-5|TRBJ1-1|TRBD1|few
CASSYSIPTGVDTEAFF
TGTGCCAGCAGTTACTCGATACCGACAGGGGTGGACACTGAAGCTTTCTTT
>TRBV15|TRBJ2-4|-|-
CATSSSARGNIQYF
TGTGCCACCAGCAGCTCCGCCCGCGGGAACATTCAGTACTTC
>TRBV5-1|TRBJ1-1|-|few
CASREVGTEAFF
TGCGCCAGCAGAGAAGTGGGCACTGAAGCTTTCTTT
>TRBV10-3|TRBJ2-6|TRBD1|-
CATTRILGQGGFSGANVLTF
TGTGCCACCACAAGAATCCTAGGACAGGGTGGGTTCTCTGGGGCCAACGTCCTGACTTTC
>TRBV5-1|TRBJ1-4|TRBD1|few
CASSLAGTGRNEKLFF
TGCGCCAGCAGCTTGGCGGGGACAGGGAGAAACGAAAAACTGTTTTTT
>TRBV7-9|TRBJ1-1|-|few
CASSLALLTDPPTEAFF
TGTGCCAGCAGCTTAGCGCTGCTGACGGACCCGCCGACTGAAGCTTTCTTT
>TRBV6-5|TRBJ1-4|-|few
CASRGGAGEKLFF
TGTGCCAGCCGCGGGGGCGCGGGGGAAAAACTGTTTTTT
>TRBV6-4|TRBJ2-3|TRBD1|few
CASSDRDRGIATQYF
TGTGCCAGCAGTGACCGGGACAGGGGTATTGCTACGCAGTATTTT
>TRBV5-1|TRBJ2-3|-|few
CASSWRVPSTDTQYF
TGCGCCAGCAGTTGGAGGGTCCCAAGCACAGATACGCAGTATTTT
>TRBV7-2|TRBJ2-3|-|-
CASTFLSSVDTQYF
TGTGCCAGCACCTTCCTGAGTAGCGTAGATACGCAGTATTTT
>TRBV4-1|TRBJ1-1|-|-
CASSPKTAPRGTEAFF
TGCGCCAGCAGCCCAAAAACGGCTCCCCGGGGGACTGAAGCTTTCTTT
>TRBV5-1|TRBJ2-7|TRBD1|few
CASSLYTPGQGSYEQYF
TGCGCCAGCAGCTTGTATACCCCGGGACAGGGATCCTACGAGCAGTACTTC
>TRBV19|TRBJ1-6|-|-
CASSGPSWEGLYNSPLHF
TGTGCCAGTAGTGGCCCCTCTTGGGAAGGGCTTTATAATTCACCCCTCCACTTT
>TRBV6-6|TRBJ1-1|-|-
CASSPLTIGTEASF
TGTGCCAGCAGTCCCCTTACGATCGGAACTGAAGCTTCCTTT
>TRBV12-3/TRBV12-4|TRBJ1-5|-|few
CASSLTAPDQPQHF
TGTGCCAGCAGCCTGACAGCGCCTGATCAGCCCCAGCATTTT
>TRBV7-9|TRBJ1-1|-|many
CASSLGDPVMNTEAFF
TGTGCCAGCAGCTTAGGTGATCCAGTTATGAACACTGAAGCTTTCTTT
>TRBV2|TRBJ2-3|TRBD1|-
CASGQGRTLSTDTQYF
TGTGCCAGCGGACAGGGCCGGACCCTTAGCACAGATACGCAGTATTTT
>TRBV4-1|TRBJ2-7|TRBD2|-
CASSPTIPTSGGMSSYEQYF
TGCGCCAGCAGCCCAACCATCCCGACTAGCGGGGGGATGAGCTCCTACGAGCAGTACTTC
>TRBV6-4|TRBJ2-5|TRBD2|-
CASSAASGNQETQYF
TGTGCCAGCAGTGCGGCTAGCGGAAACCAAGAGACCCAGTACTTC
>TRBV4-3|TRBJ2-7|-|few
CASSQVAGTWDYEQYF
TGCGCCAGCAGCCAAGTGGCCGGGACTTGGGACTACGAGCAGTACTTC
>TRBV7-2|TRBJ1-2|-|few
CASINPFIYGYTF
TGTGCCAGCATCAACCCATTTATATATGGCTACACCTTC
>TRBV7-9|TRBJ2-1|-|few
CASTPGRPSSYNEQFF
TGTGCCAGCACCCCGGGACGGCCGAGCTCCTACAATGAGCAGTTCTTC
>TRBV7-9|TRBJ1-3|TRBD1|-
CASSFPQGPGNTIYF
TGTGCCAGCAGCTTTCCACAGGGGCCTGGAAACACCATATATTTT
>TRBV5-6|TRBJ2-4|-|-
CASSSRPGPLAKNIQYF
TGTGCCAGCAGCTCAAGACCGGGACCCTTAGCCAAAAACATTCAGTACTTC
>TRBV2|TRBJ1-4|-|-
CASRGPLPTGKSNEKLFF
TGTGCCAGCAGGGGACCTCTCCCAACAGGGAAGTCTAATGAAAAACTGTTTTTT
>TRBV12-3/TRBV12-4|TRBJ1-3|-|-
CASSRSGSGNTIYF
TGTGCCAGCAGTCGATCGGGGTCTGGAAACACCATATATTTT
>TRBV3-1|TRBJ2-1|-|many
CASSKRADSYNEQFF
TGTGCCAGCAGCAAAAGGGCCGACAGTTACAATGAGCAGTTCTTC
>TRBV12-3/TRBV12-4|TRBJ1-6|TRBD1|few
CASSPTTRGTGGPGNSPLHF
TGTGCCAGCAGTCCAACCACTCGGGGGACAGGAGGGCCCGGCAATTCACCCCTCCACTTT
>TRBV6-2/TRBV6-3|TRBJ2-4|-|-
CASSYSRTEKNIQYF
TGTGCCAGCAGTTACTCGAGAACAGAGAAAAACATTCAGTACTTC
>TRBV5-4|TRBJ2-5|TRBD1|-
CASSARTGGGETQYF
TGTGCCAGCAGCGCCAGGACAGGGGGCGGAGAGACCCAGTACTTC
>TRBV6-2/TRBV6-3|TRBJ2-1|TRBD2|-
CASRPMTSGGRNEQFF
TGTGCCAGCAGACCGATGACTAGCGGGGGGAGGAATGAGCAGTTCTTC
>TRBV19|TRBJ2-3|TRBD2|few
CASSIRLAGVTDTQYF
TGTGCCAGTAGTATTCGGCTAGCGGGGGTAACAGATACGCAGTATTTT
>TRBV20-1|TRBJ2-3|TRBD1|-
CSANDRGIQDTQYF
TGCAGTGCTAACGACAGGGGTATTCAAGATACGCAGTATTTT
>TRBV6-5|TRBJ2-7|TRBD1|many
CASSYGTGYEQYF
TGTGCCAGCAGTTACGGGACAGGGTACGAGCAGTACTTC
>TRBV7-2|TRBJ1-1|-|-
CASSLFSVNTEAFF
TGTGCCAGCAGCTTATTCTCGGTGAACACTGAAGCTTTCTTT
>TRBV5-4|TRBJ2-5|TRBD2|few
CATKELAGVQETQYF
TGTGCCACCAAAGAACTAGCGGGGGTCCAAGAGACCCAGTACTTC
>TRBV5-1|TRBJ2-4|TRBD1|few
CASSSSGGGVLAKNIQYF
TGCGCCAGCAGCTCATCAGGGGGCGGGGTACTAGCCAAAAACATTCAGTACTTC
>TRBV20-1|TRBJ2-3|-|few
CSARSPARHLDTQYF
TGCAGTGCTAGAAGTCCAGCTAGACATCTAGATACGCAGTATTTT
>TRBV6-2/TRBV6-3|TRBJ2-7|-|-
CASRYSQGRYEQYF
TGTGCCAGCAGGTACTCGCAGGGACGCTACGAGCAGTACTTC
>TRBV12-3/TRBV12-4|TRBJ1-5|-|few
CASSLRTMRPQHF
TGTGCCAGCAGTTTGCGGACAATGCGGCCCCAGCATTTT
>TRBV5-5|TRBJ1-1|-|-
CASSQGPRWTEAFF
TGTGCCAGCAGCCAGGGGCCACGGTGGACTGAAGCTTTCTTT
>TRBV20-1|TRBJ2-3|TRBD2|many
CSGTSSGDDLNTQYF
TGCAGTGGGACCTCAAGCGGGGATGACCTGAATACGCAGTATTTT
>TRBV18|TRBJ2-6|-|few
CASSPPGSSGANVLTF
TGTGCCAGCTCACCACCGGGTAGCTCTGGGGCCAACGTCCTGACTTTC